The clone carrying this T cell receptor (beta chain) turned up a few times. Its antigen remains unknown. This sample was taken from a study of post-analysis software for immune sequencing data. Regarding the study as a whole: Batch-matched samples strongly co-clustered by F measure.

TCR beta cDNA libraries had unique molecular identifiers. One entry per CDR3 protein, called by TCRdb with MiXCR from the PCR reads. This table has some 800,000 distinct CDR3 sequences, 46% appearing once. This sequence was found in a girl between 5 and 17 years old with multiple sclerosis. Sequencing used blood.

The CDR3 sequence: CAWSVSGGVEQFF. The DNA for the CDR3 is TGTGCCTGGAGCGTCAGCGGGGGAGTTGAGCAGTTCTTC. The chain is built from TRBV30 and TRBJ2-1, with 8 bases fitting TRBD2. The CDR3 runs to 13 residues. J was trimmed by 9 bases and V by 3 bases; bases with no gene match: 7. Per the germline V gene, CDR1 is GTSNPN and CDR2 is SVGIG (reference sequence).